This T cell receptor (beta chain) was captured in a study of a mutant IDH1 vaccine in newly diagnosed glioma. About the study: The start of vaccination came 4-6 weeks after radiotherapy alone, or with temozolomide cycles. Pretreatment consisted of radiotherapy, temozolomide, or both, with most receiving both.

The study, taken as a whole, reports: The study observed vaccine-induced immune responses in roughly 93% of patients.

Specified time point: week 35, safety follow-up. With topical imiquimod, each dose of the vaccine consisted of 300 ug of mutant IDH1 20-mer peptide. On this clone: What it recognizes is unknown.

Some clones are missing from TCRdb's copy, which holds only in-frame ones; the method was immunoSEQ multiplex PCR. In the table there are around 40,000 clones, over 75% of which are singletons. The CDR3 has 15 residues. Germline loops: CDR1 SGHTA, CDR2 FQGNSA. Trimming cost V 0 bases and J 1 base, with 8 bases left between them. This TCR derives from a man between 35 and 55 years old with glioma. The chain employs TRBV7-2 and TRBJ2-3; D possibly corresponds to TRBD1 (6 bases). Sequenced material: PBMCs, taken from a glioma patient whose treatment included an IDH1 peptide vaccine. CDR3 residues: CASSLARQGTDTQYF. As DNA, the CDR3 is TGTGCCAGCAGCTTAGCGCGACAGGGCACAGATACGCAGTATTTT. Variable domain in full (rest from reference TRBV7-2 and TRBJ2-3): GAGVSQSPSNKVTEKGKDVELRCDPISGHTALYWYRQSLGQGLEFLIYFQGNSAPDKSGLPSDRFSAERTGGSVSTLTIQRTQQEDSAVYLCASSLARQGTDTQYFGPGTRLTVL.